Presented here are 19 T cell receptor beta chains from one specimen sequenced in a study of blood T cell repertoires in COVID-19. Here immunoSEQ multiplex PCR was the method, and the copy in TCRdb shows in-frame clones only, minus some. The sample holds 200,000 or so clones; around 81% are singletons and the top ten take approximately 6%. Sequenced sample: peripheral blood. These receptors came from a woman between 65 and 79 years old with acute or convalescent COVID-19.

As DNA, the CDR3 is TGTGCCAGCAGCCATGGGGGCGGGAGGGCCAGGGAGACCCAGTACTTC. Translated, it gives CASSHGGGRARETQYF. The chain employs TRBV3-1 (or the pseudogene TRBV3-2) and TRBJ2-5, with 9 positions matching TRBD2. The CDR3 is 16 residues long. Trimming cost V 3 bases and J 5 bases; bases outside gene matches: 10. CDR1 is LGHDT, CDR2 YNNKEL, per germline (reference sequence).

The J gene is TRBJ1-1, the V gene TRBV19; D is ambiguous. Germline CDR1 LNHDA, CDR2 SQIVND (reference sequence). Trimming cost V 2 bases and J 0 bases, with 10 bases left between them. The CDR3 extends over 15 amino acids. CDR3 nucleotide sequence: TGTGCCAGTAGTATAACCCTACAGCTGAACACTGAAGCTTTCTTT. Encoded protein: CASSITLQLNTEAFF.

The CDR3 nucleotides are TGTGCCAGTACTGAACTTGGGGAGCTGTTTTTT. It translates to CASTELGELFF. The chain has TRBV12-3 or TRBV12-4 and TRBJ2-2, with D hard to call. Trimming removed 9 bases from V and 8 bases from J, with 10 bases in between. The length of the CDR3 is 11 residues.

This clone was observed many times. This chain uses TRBV19 with TRBJ2-7; 7 bases are a match to TRBD1. This CDR3 has 13 residues. Germline V gene sequence: CDR1 LNHDA, CDR2 SQIVND (reference sequence). Germline trimming cut 6 bases from V and 5 bases from J; bases unmatched to any gene: 7. Written as DNA, the CDR3 is TGTGCCAGTAGGGAAGGGGGCGCGAACGAGCAGTACTTC. The encoded protein is CASREGGANEQYF.

This clone was recorded only once. The genes are TRBV2 and TRBJ2-6; 9 bases match TRBD1. V was pared by 6 bases and J by 0 bases, with 12 bases of the junction left unmatched. The CDR3 totals 19 residues. Germline values: CDR1 SNHLY, CDR2 FYNNEI. This chain's CDR3 is CASRVGWGQGGSGANVLTF. As DNA, the CDR3 is TGTGCCAGCAGGGTGGGTTGGGGACAGGGAGGCTCTGGGGCCAACGTCCTGACTTTC.

The gene calls are TRBV7-9 and TRBJ2-7; D is perhaps TRBD2 (5 bases). V lost 4 bases and J 0 bases, leaving 10 bases between the germline ends. This CDR3 comprises 14 residues. Germline V gene data show CDR1 as SEHNR and CDR2 as FQNEAQ (reference sequence). CDR3 region: CASSSGERSYEQYF. As DNA, the CDR3 is TGTGCCAGCAGCTCCGGGGAGCGCTCCTACGAGCAGTACTTC.

This clone is a singleton in its sample. CDR3 sequence reads: CASSERGTMRYEQYF. As DNA, the CDR3 is TGCGCCAGCAGTGAACGGGGGACGATGCGGTACGAGCAGTACTTC. This chain uses TRBV10-1 with TRBJ2-7; maybe TRBD2 (6 bases). The germline CDR1 and CDR2 sequences are WNHNN and SYGVQD (reference sequence). This CDR3 comprises 15 residues. V was cut by 3 bases and J by 4 bases, with 16 bases left in between.

This rearrangement joins TRBV7-9 to TRBJ2-6, with D unresolved. The CDR3 has 16 amino acids. V shed 5 bases and J shed 0 bases, with 11 bases lying between them. Per germline, CDR1 SEHNR and CDR2 FQNEAQ (reference sequence). The CDR3 DNA reads as TGTGCCAGCAGCCCCTCTTTCTACTCTGGGGCCAACGTCCTGACTTTC. Amino acids: CASSPSFYSGANVLTF. The complete variable domain, with remaining parts taken from reference TRBV7-9 and TRBJ2-6, reads DTGVSQNPRHKITKRGQNVTFRCDPISEHNRLYWYRQTLGQGPEFLTYFQNEAQLEKSRLLSDRFSAERPKGSFSTLEIQRTEQGDSAMYLCASSPSFYSGANVLTFGAGSRLTVL.

The CDR3 DNA reads as TGTGCCAGCAGTGAAGTAGTAACGGTGGGCAATCAGCCCCAGCATTTT. Residues: CASSEVVTVGNQPQHF. This chain connects TRBV6-1 to TRBJ1-5; D gene ambiguous. This CDR3 is built from 16 residues. Trimming left V 1 base short and J 2 bases short, with 12 bases between. Germline V gene data show CDR1 as MNHNS and CDR2 as SASEGT.

V is TRBV6-4 and J is TRBJ1-1, with a tentative D call TRBD1 (6 bases). The CDR3 sequence is 15 residues long. Germline V gene sequence: CDR1 MRHNA, CDR2 SNTAGT. Trimming stripped 6 bases from V and 3 bases from J, with 17 bases between. The CDR3 sequence: CASRAKQGHDTEAFF. The CDR3 DNA sequence: TGTGCCAGCAGGGCCAAACAGGGTCACGACACTGAAGCTTTCTTT.

The V and J genes are TRBV5-8 and TRBJ2-7; 7 bases agree with TRBD1. J lost 7 bases, V lost 6 bases, and 13 bases had no gene match. This CDR3 is built from 14 residues. Germline lookup yields CDR1 SGHTS and CDR2 YDEGEE. Written as DNA, the CDR3 is TGTGCCAGCACCTCCAGGGGGACCTCCGGGGAGCAGTACTTC. Translated, it gives CASTSRGTSGEQYF.

The V and J genes are TRBV13 and TRBJ1-1; 9 nucleotides match TRBD1. Germline values: CDR1 PRHDT, CDR2 FYEKMQ (reference sequence). The CDR3 has 13 amino acids. V was clipped by 7 bases and J by 4 bases; unmatched bases: 4. The CDR3 is CASNPTGGTEAFF. The CDR3 DNA reads TGTGCCAGCAACCCGACAGGGGGCACTGAAGCTTTCTTT.

The chain carries TRBV6-6 and TRBJ2-7; TRBD1 aligns across 9 bases. CDR1 MNHNY and CDR2 SVGAGI come from the germline V gene (reference sequence). Unmatched junction bases numbered 6, after V lost 6 bases and J lost 0 bases. This CDR3 contains 15 residues. CDR3 sequence: CASRSGTGSSYEQYF. The CDR3, as DNA: TGTGCCAGCAGATCAGGGACAGGGAGCTCCTACGAGCAGTACTTC.

The chain is built from TRBV7-8 and TRBJ1-2; maybe TRBD1 (6 bases). Germline V CDR1 and CDR2: SGHVS, FQNEAQ. The V end lost 5 bases, the J end lost 4 bases, and 20 bases lay between the germline ends. The CDR3 has 16 amino acids. The CDR3 region is CASSVRRQVGSYGYTF. The CDR3 DNA follows: TGTGCCAGCAGCGTACGTCGACAGGTCGGGTCCTATGGCTACACCTTC.

This rearrangement joins TRBV3-1 (or the pseudogene TRBV3-2) to TRBJ2-2; 7 bases are shared with TRBD1. The CDR3 is 15 residues long. The germline CDR1 and CDR2 sequences are LGHDT and YNNKEL (reference sequence). The V gene end was trimmed by 4 bases and the J gene end by 4 bases; junction bases not matched to a gene: 6. The CDR3 region has the DNA TGTGCCAGCAGCCCGAGGGGGCTCTCCACCGGGGAGCTGTTTTTT. This encodes CASSPRGLSTGELFF.

The V and J genes are TRBV28 and TRBJ2-1; 11 nucleotides agree with TRBD2. V was pared by 10 bases and J by 2 bases, with 13 bases of the junction left unmatched. Germline V gene lookup returns CDR1 MDHEN and CDR2 SYDVKM. This CDR3 spans 17 amino acids. CDR3 DNA: TGTGCCATATCGGGGGGGGGACTAGCGGATACCTACAATGAGCAGTTCTTC. Translated: CAISGGGLADTYNEQFF. Using reference TRBV28 and TRBJ2-1 for the parts outside the CDR3, the full variable domain is DVKVTQSSRYLVKRTGEKVFLECVQDMDHENMFWYRQDPGLGLRLIYFSYDVKMKEKGDIPEGYSVSREKKERFSLILESASTNQTSMYLCAISGGGLADTYNEQFFGPGTRLTVL.

The chain combines TRBV28 with TRBJ2-7; 9 bases align to TRBD1. CDR1 and CDR2 (germline): MDHEN, SYDVKM. The CDR3 length is 16 residues. V gave up 3 bases and J gave up 2 bases; unmatched junction bases: 8. The chain's CDR3 is CASSLTGQGYPYEQYF. Written as DNA, the CDR3 is TGTGCCAGCAGTTTGACGGGACAGGGTTATCCCTACGAGCAGTACTTC.

The genes are TRBV3-1 (or the pseudogene TRBV3-2) and TRBJ1-1, with D unclear. CDR3 size: 11 residues. Germline loops: CDR1 LGHDT, CDR2 YNNKEL (reference sequence). V was pared by 5 bases and J by 10 bases, with 11 bases between. CDR3 DNA: TGTGCCAGCAGCGCGGATCGAGGAGCTTTCTTT. Residues: CASSADRGAFF.

This clone was picked up one time. CDR3 residues: CASSGQGPANYNSPLHF. As DNA, the CDR3 is TGTGCCAGCAGCGGACAGGGACCCGCGAACTATAATTCACCCCTCCACTTT. The chain employs TRBV28 and TRBJ1-6; TRBD1 matches at 8 bases. The CDR3 consists of 17 residues. Looked up from germline, CDR1 is MDHEN and CDR2 is SYDVKM. With V trimmed by 6 bases and J by 3 bases, 10 bases remained unmatched. The whole variable domain, remainder taken from reference TRBV28 and TRBJ1-6, is DVKVTQSSRYLVKRTGEKVFLECVQDMDHENMFWYRQDPGLGLRLIYFSYDVKMKEKGDIPEGYSVSREKKERFSLILESASTNQTSMYLCASSGQGPANYNSPLHFGNGTRLTVT.